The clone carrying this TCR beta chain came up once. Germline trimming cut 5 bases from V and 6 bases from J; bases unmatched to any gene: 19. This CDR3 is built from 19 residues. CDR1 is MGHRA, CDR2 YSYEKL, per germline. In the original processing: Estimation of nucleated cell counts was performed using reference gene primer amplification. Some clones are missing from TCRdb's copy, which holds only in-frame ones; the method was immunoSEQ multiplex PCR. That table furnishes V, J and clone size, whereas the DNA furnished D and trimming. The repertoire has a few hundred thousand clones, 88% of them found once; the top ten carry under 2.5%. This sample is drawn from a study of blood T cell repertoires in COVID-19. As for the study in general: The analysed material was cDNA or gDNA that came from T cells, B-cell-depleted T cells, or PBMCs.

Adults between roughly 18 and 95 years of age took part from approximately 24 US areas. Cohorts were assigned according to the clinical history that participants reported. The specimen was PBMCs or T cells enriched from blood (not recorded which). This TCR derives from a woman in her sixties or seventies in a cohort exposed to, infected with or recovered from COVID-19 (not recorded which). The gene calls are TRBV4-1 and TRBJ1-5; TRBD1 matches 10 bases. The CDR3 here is CASSSRQGAIPLEGQPQHF. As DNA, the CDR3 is TGCGCCAGCAGCTCAAGACAGGGGGCAATCCCTCTCGAAGGTCAGCCCCAGCATTTT.